Listed below are T cell receptor beta chains from one sample, sequenced in a study of CD8 T cells in Susac syndrome. In TCRdb, the immunoSEQ multiplex PCR reads were re-called with MiXCR into one record per CDR3 protein. The sample lists some 300,000 distinct CDR3 sequences; approximately 90% were seen once. Source material: CD8+ T cells from PBMCs. These receptor sequences come from a human donor with multiple sclerosis. Each CDR3 is given with its conserved first and last residue. The order of the fields is CDR3 length, clone size, D gene, V gene, J gene, CDR3 protein, CDR3 DNA. D genes are given only for firm matches. For some rows the clone size is stated as once, few or many, or as a class when expanded; others skip it.

CDR3 length: 14; clone size: -; D gene: -; V gene: TRBV20-1; J gene: TRBJ2-2; CDR3 protein: CSARQGGDTGELFF; CDR3 DNA: TGCAGTGCTAGACAGGGGGGGGACACCGGGGAGCTGTTTTTT
CDR3 length: 14; clone size: once; D gene: TRBD1; V gene: TRBV5-5; J gene: TRBJ2-7; CDR3 protein: CASSLTGGADEQYF; CDR3 DNA: TGTGCCAGCAGCCTTACAGGGGGCGCCGACGAGCAGTACTTC
CDR3 length: 13; clone size: -; D gene: TRBD1; V gene: TRBV2; J gene: TRBJ2-3; CDR3 protein: CATQGAGTDTQYF; CDR3 DNA: TGTGCCACCCAGGGGGCTGGCACAGATACGCAGTATTTT
CDR3 length: 14; clone size: -; D gene: -; V gene: TRBV19; J gene: TRBJ2-5; CDR3 protein: CASSITSPQETQYF; CDR3 DNA: TGTGCCAGTAGTATAACTAGTCCCCAGGAGACCCAGTACTTC
CDR3 length: 15; clone size: -; D gene: -; V gene: TRBV20-1; J gene: TRBJ2-5; CDR3 protein: CSASDTDVYQETQYF; CDR3 DNA: TGCAGTGCTTCGGACACCGACGTGTACCAAGAGACCCAGTACTTC
CDR3 length: 14; clone size: -; D gene: -; V gene: TRBV19; J gene: TRBJ2-2; CDR3 protein: CASSIWTGTGELFF; CDR3 DNA: TGTGCCAGTAGTATCTGGACTGGGACCGGGGAGCTGTTTTTT
CDR3 length: 13; clone size: -; D gene: -; V gene: TRBV5-4; J gene: TRBJ2-3; CDR3 protein: CASSLDRTDTQYF; CDR3 DNA: TGTGCCAGCAGCTTGGACAGAACAGATACGCAGTATTTT
CDR3 length: 14; clone size: few; D gene: -; V gene: TRBV7-9; J gene: TRBJ1-5; CDR3 protein: CASSLDQGGQPQHF; CDR3 DNA: TGTGCCAGCAGCTTAGATCAGGGAGGTCAGCCCCAGCATTTT
CDR3 length: 15; clone size: -; D gene: TRBD1; V gene: TRBV3-1; J gene: TRBJ1-2; CDR3 protein: CASSPPIAGTGGYTF; CDR3 DNA: TGTGCCAGCAGCCCGCCCATAGCCGGGACAGGCGGCTACACCTTC
CDR3 length: 15; clone size: -; D gene: -; V gene: TRBV4-1; J gene: TRBJ1-1; CDR3 protein: CASSQLQGLNTEAFF; CDR3 DNA: TGCGCCAGCAGCCAACTACAGGGATTGAACACTGAAGCTTTCTTT
CDR3 length: 16; clone size: -; D gene: -; V gene: TRBV20-1; J gene: TRBJ1-5; CDR3 protein: CSARDVLATVSQPQHF; CDR3 DNA: TGCAGTGCTAGAGATGTTTTGGCGACAGTTAGTCAGCCCCAGCATTTT